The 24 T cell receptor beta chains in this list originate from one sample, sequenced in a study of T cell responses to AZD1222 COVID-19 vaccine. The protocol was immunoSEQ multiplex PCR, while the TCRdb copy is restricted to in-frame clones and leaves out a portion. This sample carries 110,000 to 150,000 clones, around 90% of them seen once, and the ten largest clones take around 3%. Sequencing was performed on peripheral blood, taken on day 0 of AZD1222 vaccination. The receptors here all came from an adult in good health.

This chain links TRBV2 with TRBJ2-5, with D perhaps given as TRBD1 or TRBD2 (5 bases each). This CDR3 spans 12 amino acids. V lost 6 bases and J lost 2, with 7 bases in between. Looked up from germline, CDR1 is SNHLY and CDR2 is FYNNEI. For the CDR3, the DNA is TGTGCCAGCAGGGGGGTACAAGAGACCCAGTACTTC. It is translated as CASRGVQETQYF.

The CDR3 is CASSGTGSLYEQYF. The DNA for the CDR3 is TGTGCCAGCAGCGGGACAGGGAGTCTCTACGAGCAGTACTTC. This chain joins TRBV5-4 and TRBJ2-7; 9 nucleotides agree with TRBD1. The CDR3 has 14 residues. Germline V CDR1 and CDR2: SGHNT, YYREEE (reference sequence). J lost 3 bases, V lost 4 bases, and 5 bases had no gene match. The variable domain in full, completed from reference TRBV5-4 and TRBJ2-7, reads ETGVTQSPTHLIKTRGQQVTLRCSSQSGHNTVSWYQQALGQGPQFIFQYYREEENGRGNFPPRFSGLQFPNYSSELNVNALELDDSALYLCASSGTGSLYEQYFGPGTRLTVT.

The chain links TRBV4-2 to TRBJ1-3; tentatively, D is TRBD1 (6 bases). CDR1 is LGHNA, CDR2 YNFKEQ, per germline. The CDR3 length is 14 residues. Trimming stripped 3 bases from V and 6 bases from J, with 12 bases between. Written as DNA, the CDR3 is TGTGCCAGCAGCCAGGGGGGCCCAGAAAACACCATATATTTT. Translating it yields CASSQGGPENTIYF.

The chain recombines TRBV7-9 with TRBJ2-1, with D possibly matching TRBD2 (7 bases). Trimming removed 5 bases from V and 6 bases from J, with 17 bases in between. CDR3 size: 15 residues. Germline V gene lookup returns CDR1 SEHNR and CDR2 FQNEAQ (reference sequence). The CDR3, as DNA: TGTGCCAGCAGCGACAGGACTAGGGGAGGCAATGAGCAGTTCTTC. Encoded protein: CASSDRTRGGNEQFF. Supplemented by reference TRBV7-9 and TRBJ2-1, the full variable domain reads DTGVSQNPRHKITKRGQNVTFRCDPISEHNRLYWYRQTLGQGPEFLTYFQNEAQLEKSRLLSDRFSAERPKGSFSTLEIQRTEQGDSAMYLCASSDRTRGGNEQFFGPGTRLTVL.

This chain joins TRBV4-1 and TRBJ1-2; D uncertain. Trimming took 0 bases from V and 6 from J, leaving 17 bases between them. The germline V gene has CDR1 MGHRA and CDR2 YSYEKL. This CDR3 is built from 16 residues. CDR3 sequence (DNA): TGCGCCAGCAGCCAAGAACCGGGCAACCTAGGCGATGGCTACACCTTC. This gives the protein CASSQEPGNLGDGYTF.

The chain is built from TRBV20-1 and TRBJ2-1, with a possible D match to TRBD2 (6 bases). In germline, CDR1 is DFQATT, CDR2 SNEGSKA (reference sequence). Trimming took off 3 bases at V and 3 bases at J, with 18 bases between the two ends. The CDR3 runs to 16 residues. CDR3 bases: TGCAGTGCTAGTTACCGGGGTAGCGGCCTCTACAATGAGCAGTTCTTC. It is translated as CSASYRGSGLYNEQFF.

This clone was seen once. The DNA of the CDR3 is TGTGCCAGCTCTCCCGGACTAGCGGGTGGCGAGCAGTACTTC. It translates to CASSPGLAGGEQYF. The J gene is TRBJ2-7, the V gene TRBV18; TRBD2 agrees at 11 bases. Germline loops: CDR1 KGHSH, CDR2 LQKENI. The CDR3 loop spans 14 amino acids. J gave up 6 bases and V 6 bases, and 7 bases lay outside the gene matches.

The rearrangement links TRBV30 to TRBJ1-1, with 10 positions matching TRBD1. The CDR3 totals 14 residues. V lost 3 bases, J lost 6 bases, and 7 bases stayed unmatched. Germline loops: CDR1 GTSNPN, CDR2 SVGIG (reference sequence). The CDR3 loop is CAWSRDRGGSEAFF. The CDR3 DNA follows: TGTGCCTGGAGCCGGGACAGGGGTGGGTCTGAAGCTTTCTTT.

In DNA form, the CDR3 reads TGTGCCAGCAGCTTAGCGTTTGAAGCTTTCTTT. This encodes CASSLAFEAFF. The chain combines TRBV7-2 with TRBJ1-1, with D hard to call. The CDR3 contains 11 residues. V lost 0 bases and J lost 7, with 3 bases in between. Germline CDR1 SGHTA, CDR2 FQGNSA.

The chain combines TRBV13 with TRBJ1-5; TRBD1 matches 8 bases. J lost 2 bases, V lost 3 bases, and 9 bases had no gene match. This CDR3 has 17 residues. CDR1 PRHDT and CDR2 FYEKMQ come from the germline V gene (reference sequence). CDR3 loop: CASSFGQGLRGNQPQHF. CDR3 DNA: TGTGCCAGCAGCTTTGGACAGGGCTTAAGGGGCAATCAGCCCCAGCATTTT.

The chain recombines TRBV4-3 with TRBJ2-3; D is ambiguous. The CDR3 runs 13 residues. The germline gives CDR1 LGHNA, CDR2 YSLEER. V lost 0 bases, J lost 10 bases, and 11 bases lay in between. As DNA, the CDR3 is TGCGCCAGCAGCCAAGATCAGTGGAAGGCGCAGTATTTT. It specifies CASSQDQWKAQYF.

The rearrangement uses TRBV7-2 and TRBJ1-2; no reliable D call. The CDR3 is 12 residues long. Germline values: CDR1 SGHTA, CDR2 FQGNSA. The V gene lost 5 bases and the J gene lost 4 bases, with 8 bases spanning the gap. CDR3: CASSPVSYGYTF. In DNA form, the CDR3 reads TGTGCCAGCAGCCCCGTCTCCTATGGCTACACCTTC. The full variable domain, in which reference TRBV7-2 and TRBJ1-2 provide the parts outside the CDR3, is GAGVSQSPSNKVTEKGKDVELRCDPISGHTALYWYRQSLGQGLEFLIYFQGNSAPDKSGLPSDRFSAERTGGSVSTLTIQRTQQEDSAVYLCASSPVSYGYTFGSGTRLTVV.

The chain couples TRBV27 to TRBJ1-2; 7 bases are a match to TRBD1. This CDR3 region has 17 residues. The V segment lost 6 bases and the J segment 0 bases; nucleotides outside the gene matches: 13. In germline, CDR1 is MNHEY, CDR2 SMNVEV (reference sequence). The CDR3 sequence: CASSPLPGQTTNYGYTF. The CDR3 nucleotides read TGTGCCAGCAGCCCGTTACCGGGACAGACAACTAACTATGGCTACACCTTC.

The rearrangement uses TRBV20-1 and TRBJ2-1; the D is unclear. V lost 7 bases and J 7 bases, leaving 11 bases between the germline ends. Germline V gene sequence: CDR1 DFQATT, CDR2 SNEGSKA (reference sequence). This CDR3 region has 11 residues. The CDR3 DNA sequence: TGCAGTGTGGGTGTTATGAATGAGCAGTTCTTC. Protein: CSVGVMNEQFF.

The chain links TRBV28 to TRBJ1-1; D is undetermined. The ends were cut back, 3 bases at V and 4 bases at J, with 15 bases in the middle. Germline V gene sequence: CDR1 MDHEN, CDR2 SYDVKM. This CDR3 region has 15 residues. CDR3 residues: CASSFGGQAPTEAFF. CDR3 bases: TGTGCCAGCAGTTTTGGCGGGCAGGCGCCCACTGAAGCTTTCTTT.

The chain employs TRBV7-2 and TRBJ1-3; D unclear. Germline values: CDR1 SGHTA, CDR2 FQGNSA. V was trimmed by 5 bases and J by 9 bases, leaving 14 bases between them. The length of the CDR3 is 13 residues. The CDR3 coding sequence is TGTGCCAGCAGCGGCCTTTCGAGCCTCACCATATATTTT. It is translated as CASSGLSSLTIYF. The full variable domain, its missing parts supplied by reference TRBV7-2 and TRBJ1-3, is GAGVSQSPSNKVTEKGKDVELRCDPISGHTALYWYRQSLGQGLEFLIYFQGNSAPDKSGLPSDRFSAERTGGSVSTLTIQRTQQEDSAVYLCASSGLSSLTIYFGEGSWLTVV.

Here the CDR3 DNA reads TGTGCCAGCGGCAAGTACCAGGGAAATGGCCAGCCCCAGCATTTT. Its translation is CASGKYQGNGQPQHF. This chain connects TRBV5-5 to TRBJ1-5; a weak D match, TRBD1 (5 bases). The V end lost 7 bases, the J end lost 7 bases, and 21 bases lay between the germline ends. The germline CDR1 and CDR2 sequences are SGHKS and YYEKEE (reference sequence). The CDR3 has 15 amino acids. Using reference TRBV5-5 and TRBJ1-5 for the parts outside the CDR3, the full variable domain is DAGVTQSPTHLIKTRGQQVTLRCSPISGHKSVSWYQQVLGQGPQFIFQYYEKEERGRGNFPDRFSARQFPNYSSELNVNALLLGDSALYLCASGKYQGNGQPQHFGDGTRLSIL.

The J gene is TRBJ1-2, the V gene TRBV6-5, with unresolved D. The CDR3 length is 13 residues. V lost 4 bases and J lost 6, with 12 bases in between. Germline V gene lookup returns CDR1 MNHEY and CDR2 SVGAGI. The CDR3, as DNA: TGTGCCAGCAGTTTTGATGTTTTTGATGGCTACACCTTC. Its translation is CASSFDVFDGYTF.

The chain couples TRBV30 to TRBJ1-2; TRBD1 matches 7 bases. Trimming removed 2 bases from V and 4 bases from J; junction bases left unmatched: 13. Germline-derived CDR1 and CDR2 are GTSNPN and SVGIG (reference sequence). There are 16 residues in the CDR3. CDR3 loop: CAWSQYRGAGGYGYTF. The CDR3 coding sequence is TGTGCCTGGAGTCAGTACAGGGGAGCAGGCGGCTATGGCTACACCTTC.

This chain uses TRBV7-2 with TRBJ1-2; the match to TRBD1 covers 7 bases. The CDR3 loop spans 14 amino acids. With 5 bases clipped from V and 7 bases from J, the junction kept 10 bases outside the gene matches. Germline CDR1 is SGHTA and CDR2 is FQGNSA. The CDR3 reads CASSAPDRTGGYTF. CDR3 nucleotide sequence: TGTGCCAGCAGCGCCCCGGACAGGACGGGTGGCTACACCTTC.

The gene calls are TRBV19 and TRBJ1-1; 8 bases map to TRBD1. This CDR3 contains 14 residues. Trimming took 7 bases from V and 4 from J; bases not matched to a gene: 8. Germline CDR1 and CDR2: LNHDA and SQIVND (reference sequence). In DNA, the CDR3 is TGTGCCAGTATACAGACAGGGGAGGCCACTGAAGCTTTCTTT. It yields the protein CASIQTGEATEAFF.

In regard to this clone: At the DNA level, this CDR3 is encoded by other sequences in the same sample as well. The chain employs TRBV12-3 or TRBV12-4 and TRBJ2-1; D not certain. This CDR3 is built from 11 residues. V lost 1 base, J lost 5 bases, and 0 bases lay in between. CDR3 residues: CASSLDNEQFF. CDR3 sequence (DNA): TGTGCCAGCAGTTTAGACAATGAGCAGTTCTTC.

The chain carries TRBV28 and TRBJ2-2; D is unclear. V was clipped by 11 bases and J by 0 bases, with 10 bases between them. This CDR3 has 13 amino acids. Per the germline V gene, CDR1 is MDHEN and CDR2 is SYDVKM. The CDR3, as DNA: TGTGCCTCATCTGGGGCGAACACCGGGGAGCTGTTTTTT. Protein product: CASSGANTGELFF.

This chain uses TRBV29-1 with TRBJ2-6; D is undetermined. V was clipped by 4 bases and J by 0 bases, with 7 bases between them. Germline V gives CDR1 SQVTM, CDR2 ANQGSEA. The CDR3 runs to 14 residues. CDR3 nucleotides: TGCAGCGTTGTAACCAGCTCTGGGGCCAACGTCCTGACTTTC. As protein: CSVVTSSGANVLTF.